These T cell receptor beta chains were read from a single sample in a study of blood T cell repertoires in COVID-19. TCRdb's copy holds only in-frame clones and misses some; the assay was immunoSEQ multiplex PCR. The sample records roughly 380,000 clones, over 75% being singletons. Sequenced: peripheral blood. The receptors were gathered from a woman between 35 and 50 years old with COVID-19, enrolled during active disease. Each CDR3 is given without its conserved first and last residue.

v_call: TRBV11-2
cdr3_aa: ASSLGLATYEQY

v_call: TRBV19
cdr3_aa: ASSTTSNYGYT

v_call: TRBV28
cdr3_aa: ASSLGGRAEGNNSPLH

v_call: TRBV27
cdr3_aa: ASSYPPLGGPQH

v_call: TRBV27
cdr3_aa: ASSLRHPAQETQY

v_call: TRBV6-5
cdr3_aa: ASSSSPRGGEQY

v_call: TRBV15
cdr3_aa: ATSRDPGTPNQPQH

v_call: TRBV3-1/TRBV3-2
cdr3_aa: ASSQVKAAGAQSGELF

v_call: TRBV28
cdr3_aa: ASSSGTGFEQPQH

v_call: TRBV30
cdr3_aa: AWSVLAENTEAF

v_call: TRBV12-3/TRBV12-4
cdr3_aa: ASSLTLNTEAF

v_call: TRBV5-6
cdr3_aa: ASSSRGQGAIEKLF

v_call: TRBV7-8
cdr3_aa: ASGWRLGTGELF

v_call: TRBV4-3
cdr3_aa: ASSQDGTSVNTGELF

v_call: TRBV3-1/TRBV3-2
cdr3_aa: ASSRSDQPQH

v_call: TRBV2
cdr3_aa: ASSEGAILLSYNSPLH

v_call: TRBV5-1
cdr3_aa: ASSGTGGSYGYT